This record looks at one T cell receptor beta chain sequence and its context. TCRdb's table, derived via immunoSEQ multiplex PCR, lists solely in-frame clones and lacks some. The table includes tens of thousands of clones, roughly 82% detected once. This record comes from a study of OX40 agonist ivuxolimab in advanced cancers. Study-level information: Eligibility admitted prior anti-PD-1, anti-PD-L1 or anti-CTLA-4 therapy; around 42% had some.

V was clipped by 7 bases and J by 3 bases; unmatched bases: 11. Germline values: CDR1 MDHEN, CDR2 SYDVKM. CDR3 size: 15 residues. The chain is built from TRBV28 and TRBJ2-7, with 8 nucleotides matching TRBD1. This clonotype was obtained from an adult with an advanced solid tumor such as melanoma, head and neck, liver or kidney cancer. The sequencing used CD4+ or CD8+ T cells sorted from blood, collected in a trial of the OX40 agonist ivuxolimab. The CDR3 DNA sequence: TGTGCCAGCATCCCCCCGGACAGGGTACACTACGAGCAGTACTTC. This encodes CASIPPDRVHYEQYF.